The rows below give T cell receptor beta chains drawn from one sample of a study of blood T cell repertoires in COVID-19. Only in-frame clones appear in the TCRdb table, and some are missing; sequencing was by immunoSEQ multiplex PCR. The sample contains about 78,000 clones, about nine tenths of which appear only once. The sequencing sample was made of peripheral blood. These TCRs come from a man aged 45-60 years with active or convalescent COVID-19. Both conserved end residues are part of each CDR3. The D gene is left open where the match is weak. Clone size is not always given. Where it is, it says once, few, many or a class for expanded clones.

>TRBV19|TRBJ2-5|NA|NA
CASSIARDETQYF
TGTGCCAGTAGTATAGCCAGGGATGAGACCCAGTACTTC
>TRBV5-1|TRBJ2-7|NA|NA
CASSRDNSYEQYF
TGCGCCAGCAGCCGGGACAACTCCTACGAGCAGTACTTC
>TRBV6-5|TRBJ1-6|TRBD1|NA
CASSYSTGGGSPLHF
TGTGCCAGCAGTTACTCTACAGGGGGCGGTTCACCCCTCCACTTT
>TRBV5-1|TRBJ2-1|TRBD1|once
CASSLEGQGYNEQFF
TGCGCCAGCAGCTTGGAGGGACAGGGGTACAATGAGCAGTTCTTC
>TRBV12-3/TRBV12-4|TRBJ1-1|TRBD1|NA
CASSPTTGSEAFF
TGTGCCAGCAGTCCGACGACAGGGTCTGAAGCTTTCTTT
>TRBV6-5|TRBJ2-4|NA|once
CASSYGLGGNIQYF
TGTGCCAGCAGTTACGGACTAGGGGGAAACATTCAGTACTTC
>TRBV29-1|TRBJ1-1|NA|NA
CSAENGGQNTEAFF
TGCAGCGCCGAAAACGGTGGGCAGAACACTGAAGCTTTCTTT
>TRBV27|TRBJ2-7|NA|NA
CASSLRQASYEQYF
TGTGCCAGCAGTCTCCGACAGGCGTCCTACGAGCAGTACTTC
>TRBV29-1|TRBJ2-5|NA|NA
CSVGRGSGETQYF
TGCAGCGTTGGTCGGGGATCCGGAGAGACCCAGTACTTC
>TRBV4-2|TRBJ1-4|NA|NA
CASSQEMGARKLFF
TGTGCCAGCAGCCAAGAGATGGGGGCGCGGAAACTGTTTTTT
>TRBV3-1/TRBV3-2|TRBJ1-2|TRBD1|NA
CASSPTGQGHLYGYTF
TGTGCCAGCAGCCCGACGGGACAGGGCCACCTCTATGGCTACACCTTC
>TRBV5-1|TRBJ1-1|NA|NA
CASSLATGDTEAFF
TGCGCCAGCAGCTTGGCCACGGGGGACACTGAAGCTTTCTTT
>TRBV6-5|TRBJ1-6|NA|NA
CASSSVGAGNSPLHF
TGTGCCAGCAGCTCCGTAGGGGCGGGAAATTCACCCCTCCACTTT
>TRBV3-1/TRBV3-2|TRBJ2-1|TRBD1|few
CASSYGTGGSEQFF
TGTGCCAGCAGTTACGGGACAGGGGGCTCTGAGCAGTTCTTC
>TRBV28|TRBJ1-3|NA|NA
CASSPPGNTIYF
TGTGCCAGCAGCCCCCCGGGAAACACCATATATTTT
>TRBV19|TRBJ2-3|NA|NA
CASRQQGSGTDTQYF
TGTGCCAGTAGGCAGCAGGGGTCGGGCACAGATACGCAGTATTTT
>TRBV30|TRBJ2-1|NA|NA
CAWSRGTSYNEQFF
TGTGCCTGGAGTCGAGGAACCTCCTACAATGAGCAGTTCTTC
>TRBV19|TRBJ1-5|NA|NA
CASSRDRTGQPQHF
TGTGCCAGTAGTAGAGACCGGACGGGGCAGCCCCAGCATTTT
>TRBV7-2|TRBJ1-5|NA|NA
CASSLVGYSNQPQHF
TGTGCCAGCAGCTTGGTCGGGTATAGCAATCAGCCCCAGCATTTT
>TRBV5-1|TRBJ2-1|NA|NA
CASSRQMVDEQFF
TGCGCCAGCAGCCGTCAGATGGTGGATGAGCAGTTCTTC
>TRBV7-2|TRBJ2-7|TRBD1|NA
CASSLTGQAYEQYF
TGTGCCAGCAGCTTGACCGGACAGGCCTACGAGCAGTACTTC
>TRBV27|TRBJ2-2|TRBD2|NA
CASSFVPGLAGEAGELFF
TGTGCCAGCAGTTTCGTCCCGGGACTAGCGGGGGAGGCCGGGGAGCTGTTTTTT
>TRBV19|TRBJ1-1|NA|NA
CASSIGAANTEAFF
TGTGCCAGTAGTATAGGGGCAGCGAACACTGAAGCTTTCTTT
>TRBV5-1|TRBJ2-5|NA|NA
CASSSNQLETQYF
TGCGCCAGCAGCTCGAATCAGTTAGAGACCCAGTACTTC
>TRBV28|TRBJ2-5|TRBD2|once
CASSLGGGIETQYF
TGTGCCAGCAGTTTAGGGGGGGGGATAGAGACCCAGTACTTC
>TRBV18|TRBJ2-7|NA|NA
CASSPPEGYEQYF
TGTGCCAGCTCACCACCGGAGGGCTACGAGCAGTACTTC
>TRBV24-1|TRBJ1-5|NA|once
CATSDAGTSSNQPQHF
TGTGCCACCAGTGACGCCGGGACAAGCAGCAATCAGCCCCAGCATTTT
>TRBV10-3|TRBJ2-7|TRBD1|NA
CAIRPRTGSETYEQYF
TGTGCCATCAGGCCCCGGACAGGGAGCGAAACCTACGAGCAGTACTTC
>TRBV27|TRBJ1-1|NA|NA
CASSLEPGKTSTEAFF
TGTGCCAGCAGTTTAGAACCAGGAAAGACTAGCACTGAAGCTTTCTTT
>TRBV10-3|TRBJ2-5|TRBD1|NA
CAISESTGGETQYF
TGTGCCATCAGTGAGTCGACAGGGGGGGAGACCCAGTACTTC
>TRBV24-1|TRBJ1-3|NA|NA
CATSEARSSGNTIYF
TGTGCCACCAGCGAAGCGCGGTCCTCTGGAAACACCATATATTTT
>TRBV5-1|TRBJ2-7|TRBD1|NA
CASRSGQGAYEQYF
TGCGCCAGCAGATCAGGACAGGGGGCTTACGAGCAGTACTTC
>TRBV2|TRBJ2-3|TRBD2|NA
CASRVRTSGGSDTQYF
TGTGCCAGCAGAGTCCGGACTAGCGGGGGGTCAGATACGCAGTATTTT
>TRBV18|TRBJ2-1|NA|NA
CASSLQGGRNEQFF
TGTGCCAGCTCACTTCAGGGGGGAAGGAATGAGCAGTTCTTC
>TRBV2|TRBJ2-1|TRBD2|NA
CASSPSSGGFSYNEQFF
TGTGCCAGCAGCCCCTCCAGCGGGGGGTTCTCCTACAATGAGCAGTTCTTC
>TRBV7-2|TRBJ2-1|NA|NA
CASSEGNYNEQFF
TGTGCCAGCAGCGAGGGAAACTACAATGAGCAGTTCTTC
>TRBV11-2|TRBJ2-3|NA|NA
CASSLGTRGTDTQYF
TGTGCCAGCAGCTTAGGGACCAGGGGAACAGATACGCAGTATTTT
>TRBV5-4|TRBJ1-2|NA|NA
CASSLMQGNYGYTF
TGTGCCAGCAGTTTAATGCAGGGGAACTATGGCTACACCTTC
>TRBV5-1|TRBJ2-5|NA|NA
CASSPLLEQETQYF
TGCGCCAGCAGCCCCCTTTTGGAGCAAGAGACCCAGTACTTC
>TRBV7-2|TRBJ1-5|NA|few
CASSPPSIEPQHF
TGTGCCAGCAGCCCCCCCAGTATCGAGCCCCAGCATTTT
>TRBV7-9|TRBJ1-1|NA|NA
CASSLQGNTEAFF
TGTGCCAGCAGCCTACAGGGGAACACTGAAGCTTTCTTT
>TRBV30|TRBJ2-4|TRBD1|NA
CAWRGTGGIQYF
TGTGCCTGGAGGGGGACAGGAGGGATTCAGTACTTC
>TRBV29-1|TRBJ2-5|TRBD2|NA
CSAGTSGSQTQYF
TGCAGCGCTGGGACTAGCGGGAGCCAGACCCAGTACTTC
>TRBV28|TRBJ2-1|NA|NA
CASSLMEGNEQFF
TGTGCCAGCAGTTTAATGGAGGGAAATGAGCAGTTCTTC
>TRBV19|TRBJ2-2|NA|once
CASRTASNTGELFF
TGTGCCAGTCGGACAGCCTCGAACACCGGGGAGCTGTTTTTT
>TRBV6-5|TRBJ1-1|NA|NA
CASSYDRTPNTEAFF
TGTGCCAGCAGTTATGACAGGACGCCTAACACTGAAGCTTTCTTT
>TRBV19|TRBJ2-3|TRBD2|NA
CASKNGLAGGRTDTQYF
TGTGCCAGTAAGAACGGACTAGCGGGGGGGCGTACAGATACGCAGTATTTT
>TRBV18|TRBJ1-1|NA|NA
CASSPQHTMNTEAFF
TGTGCCAGCTCACCCCAACACACCATGAACACTGAAGCTTTCTTT